This entry is about one T cell receptor beta chain. The target antigen is unknown. Other DNA sequences from this sample encode an identical CDR3 as well. The data belong to a study of T cell clonotyping in hematopoietic cell transplantation. Recipient blood drawn about 28 days pretransplant and days 30, 100, 180 after. Assay: immunoSEQ multiplex PCR; the TCRdb copy retains only in-frame clones and omits some. The repertoire holds more than 7,000 clones, roughly 88% seen once, with approximately 7.7% in the top ten. The CDR3 is made up of 14 amino acids. Germline V lookup: CDR1 MNHEY, CDR2 SVGAGI. Trimming pared 0 bases from V and 4 bases from J, leaving 7 bases between. The study, taken as a whole, reports: After transplant, recipient diversity fell while pathologically expanded clonotypes grew through day 180.

This sequence originates from a young adult male patient who had an allogeneic stem cell transplant from a related donor, so the T cells may come from the graft donor. Some clones in this sample may be carry-over from other donors' samples. The gene calls are TRBV6-5 and TRBJ2-1; possibly TRBD1 or TRBD2 for D (5 bases each). Sequencing used PBMCs, obtained 100 days after allogeneic stem cell transplant. The CDR3 is CASSYSRGYNEQFF. The CDR3 nucleotides read TGTGCCAGCAGTTACTCGAGGGGTTACAATGAGCAGTTCTTC.